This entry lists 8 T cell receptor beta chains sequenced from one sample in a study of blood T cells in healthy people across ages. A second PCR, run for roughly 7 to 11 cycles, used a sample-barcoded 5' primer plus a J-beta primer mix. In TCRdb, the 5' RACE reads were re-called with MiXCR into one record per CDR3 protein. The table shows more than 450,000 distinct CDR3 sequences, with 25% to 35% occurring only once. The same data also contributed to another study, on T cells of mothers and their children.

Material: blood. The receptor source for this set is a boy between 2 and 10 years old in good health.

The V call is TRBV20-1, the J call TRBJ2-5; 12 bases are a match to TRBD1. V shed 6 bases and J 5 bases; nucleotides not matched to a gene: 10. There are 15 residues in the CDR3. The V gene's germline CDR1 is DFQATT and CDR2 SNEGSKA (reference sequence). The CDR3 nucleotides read TGCAGTGCCAACCCCGGGACAGGGGGCTCGGAGACCCAGTACTTC. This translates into CSANPGTGGSETQYF.

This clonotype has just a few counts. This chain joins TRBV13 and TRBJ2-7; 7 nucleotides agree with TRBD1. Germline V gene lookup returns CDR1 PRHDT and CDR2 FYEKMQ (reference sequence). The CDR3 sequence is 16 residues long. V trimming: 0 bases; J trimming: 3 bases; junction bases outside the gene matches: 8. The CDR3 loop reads CASSLGSGTAYYEQYF. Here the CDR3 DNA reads TGTGCCAGCAGCTTAGGCTCCGGGACAGCCTACTACGAGCAGTACTTC.

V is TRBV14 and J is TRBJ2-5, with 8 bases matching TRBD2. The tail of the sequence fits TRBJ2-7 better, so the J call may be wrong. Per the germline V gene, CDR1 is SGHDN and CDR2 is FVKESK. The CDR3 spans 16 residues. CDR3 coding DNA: TGTGCCAGCAGCCGCCAGGGGCTAGCGGGTATCTACGAGCAGTACTTC. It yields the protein CASSRQGLAGIYEQYF.

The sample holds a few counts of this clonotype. As DNA, the CDR3 is TGTGCTAGTGGTTTTTATATTCCGGATTCGGGGAATGAGCAGTTCTTC. It codes for CASGFYIPDSGNEQFF. The J gene is TRBJ2-1, the V gene TRBV12-5; tentatively, D is TRBD2 (5 bases). Germline assignment: CDR1 LGHNT and CDR2 FRNRAP. V was cut by 3 bases and J by 7 bases, with 19 bases left in between. CDR3 size: 16 residues.

The CDR3 nucleotides read TGTGCCAGCAGCTTCTCACCGGGGCGGGACACCGGGGAGCTGTTTTTT. Translation: CASSFSPGRDTGELFF. J is TRBJ2-2 and V is TRBV7-9; perhaps D is TRBD1 or TRBD2 (5 bases each). CDR1 and CDR2 (germline): SEHNR, FQNEAQ (reference sequence). There are 16 residues in the CDR3. Trimming pared 3 bases from V and 3 bases from J, leaving 14 bases between.

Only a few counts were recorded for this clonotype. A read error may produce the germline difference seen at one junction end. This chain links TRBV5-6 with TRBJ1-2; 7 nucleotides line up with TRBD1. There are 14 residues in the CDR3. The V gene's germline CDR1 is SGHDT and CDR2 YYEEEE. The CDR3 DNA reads TGTGCCAGCAGTTTGGGCAGGGGGAATTATGGCTACACCTTC. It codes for CASSLGRGNYGYTF.

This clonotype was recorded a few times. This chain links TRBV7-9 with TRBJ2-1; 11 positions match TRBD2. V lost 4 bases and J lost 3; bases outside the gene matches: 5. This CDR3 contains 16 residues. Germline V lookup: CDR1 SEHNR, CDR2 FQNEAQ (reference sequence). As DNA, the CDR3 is TGTGCCAGCAGCTCCCCGACTAGCGGGAACTACAATGAGCAGTTCTTC. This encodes CASSSPTSGNYNEQFF.

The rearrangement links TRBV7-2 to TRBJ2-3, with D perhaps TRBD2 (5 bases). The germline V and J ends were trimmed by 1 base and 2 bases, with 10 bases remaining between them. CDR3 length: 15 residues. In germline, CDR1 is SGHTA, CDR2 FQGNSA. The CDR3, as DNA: TGTGCCAGCAGCTTAGGGCGGGTCTCCACAGATACGCAGTATTTT. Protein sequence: CASSLGRVSTDTQYF.